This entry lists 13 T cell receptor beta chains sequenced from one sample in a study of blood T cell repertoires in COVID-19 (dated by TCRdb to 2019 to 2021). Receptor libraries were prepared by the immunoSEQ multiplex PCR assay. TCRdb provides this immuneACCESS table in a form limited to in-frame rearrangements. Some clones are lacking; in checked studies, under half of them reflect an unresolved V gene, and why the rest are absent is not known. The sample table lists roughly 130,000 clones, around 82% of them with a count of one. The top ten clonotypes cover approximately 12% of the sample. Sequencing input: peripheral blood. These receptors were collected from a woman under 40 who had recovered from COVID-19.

The CDR3 spells CASSFGQGPSYEQYF. In DNA form, the CDR3 reads TGTGCCAGCAGCTTCGGACAGGGGCCATCCTACGAGCAGTACTTC. This chain uses TRBV7-2 with TRBJ2-7; TRBD1 aligns across 9 bases. The CDR3 extends over 15 amino acids. Per the germline V gene, CDR1 is SGHTA and CDR2 is FQGNSA. V lost 3 bases and J lost 1; bases outside the gene matches: 4.

The CDR3 DNA sequence: TGTGCCAGTAGTAATCTAGCGCCTTTTTACAATGAGCAGTTCTTC. Translated, it gives CASSNLAPFYNEQFF. This chain uses TRBV19 with TRBJ2-1; D possibly corresponds to TRBD2 (6 bases). This CDR3 has 15 amino acids. The V and J ends lost 4 bases and 4 bases respectively, with 14 bases between them. Looked up from germline, CDR1 is LNHDA and CDR2 is SQIVND (reference sequence).

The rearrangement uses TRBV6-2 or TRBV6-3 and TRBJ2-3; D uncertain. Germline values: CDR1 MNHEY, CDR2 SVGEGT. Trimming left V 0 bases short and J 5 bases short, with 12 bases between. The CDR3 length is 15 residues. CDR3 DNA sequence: TGTGCCAGCAGTTACTCATCCGCCTCGAGAGATACGCAGTATTTT. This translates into CASSYSSASRDTQYF.

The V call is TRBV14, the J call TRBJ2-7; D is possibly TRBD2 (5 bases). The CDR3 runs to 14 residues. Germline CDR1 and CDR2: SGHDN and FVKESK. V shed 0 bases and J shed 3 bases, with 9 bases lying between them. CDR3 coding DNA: TGTGCCAGCAGCCAAGACAGTGAGGGCTACGAGCAGTACTTC. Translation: CASSQDSEGYEQYF.

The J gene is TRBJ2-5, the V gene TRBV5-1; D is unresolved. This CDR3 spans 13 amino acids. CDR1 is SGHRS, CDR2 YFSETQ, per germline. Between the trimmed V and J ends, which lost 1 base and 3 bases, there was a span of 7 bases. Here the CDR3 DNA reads TGCGCCAGCAGCTTGTTCCCAGAAGAGACCCAGTACTTC. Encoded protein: CASSLFPEETQYF. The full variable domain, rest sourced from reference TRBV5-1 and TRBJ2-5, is KAGVTQTPRYLIKTRGQQVTLSCSPISGHRSVSWYQQTPGQGLQFLFEYFSETQRNKGNFPGRFSGRQFSNSRSEMNVSTLELGDSALYLCASSLFPEETQYFGPGTRLLVL.

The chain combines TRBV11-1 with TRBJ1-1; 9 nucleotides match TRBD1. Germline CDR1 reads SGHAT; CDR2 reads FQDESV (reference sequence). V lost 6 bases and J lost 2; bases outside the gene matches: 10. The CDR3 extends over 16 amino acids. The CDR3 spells CASRQEGTGINTEAFF. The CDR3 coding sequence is TGTGCCAGCAGACAAGAAGGGACAGGGATCAACACTGAAGCTTTCTTT. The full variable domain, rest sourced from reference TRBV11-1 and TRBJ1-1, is EAEVAQSPRYKITEKSQAVAFWCDPISGHATLYWYRQILGQGPELLVQFQDESVVDDSQLPKDRFSAERLKGVDSTLKIQPAELGDSAMYLCASRQEGTGINTEAFFGQGTRLTVV.

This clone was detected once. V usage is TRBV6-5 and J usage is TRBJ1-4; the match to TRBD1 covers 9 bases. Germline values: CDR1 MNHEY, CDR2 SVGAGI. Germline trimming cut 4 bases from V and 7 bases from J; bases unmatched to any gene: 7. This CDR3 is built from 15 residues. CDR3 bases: TGTGCCAGCAGTTTCCACAGGGGGCGATTTGAAAAACTGTTTTTT. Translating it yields CASSFHRGRFEKLFF.

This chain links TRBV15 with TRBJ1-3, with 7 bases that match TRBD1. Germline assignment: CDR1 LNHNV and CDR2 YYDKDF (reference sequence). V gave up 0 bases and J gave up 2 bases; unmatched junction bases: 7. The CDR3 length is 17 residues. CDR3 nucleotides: TGTGCCACCAGCAGAGATCTAACAGGGGTGGCTGGAAACACCATATATTTT. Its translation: CATSRDLTGVAGNTIYF.

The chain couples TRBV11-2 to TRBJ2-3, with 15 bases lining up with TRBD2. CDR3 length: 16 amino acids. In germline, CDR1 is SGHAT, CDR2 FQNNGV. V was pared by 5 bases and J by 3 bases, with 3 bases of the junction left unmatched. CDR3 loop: CASSRGLAGGTDTQYF. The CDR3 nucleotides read TGTGCCAGCAGCCGGGGACTAGCGGGAGGTACAGATACGCAGTATTTT.

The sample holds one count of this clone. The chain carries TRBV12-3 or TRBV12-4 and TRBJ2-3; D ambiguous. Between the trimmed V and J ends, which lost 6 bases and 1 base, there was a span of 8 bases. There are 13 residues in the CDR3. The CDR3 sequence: CASSAMGTDTQYF. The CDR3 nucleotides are TGTGCCAGCAGCGCGATGGGCACAGATACGCAGTATTTT.

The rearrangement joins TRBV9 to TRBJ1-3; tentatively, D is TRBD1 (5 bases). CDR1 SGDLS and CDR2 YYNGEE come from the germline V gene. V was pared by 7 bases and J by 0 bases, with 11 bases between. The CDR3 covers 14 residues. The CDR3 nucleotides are TGTGCCAGCGGACAAGGCACCTCTGGAAACACCATATATTTT. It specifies CASGQGTSGNTIYF.

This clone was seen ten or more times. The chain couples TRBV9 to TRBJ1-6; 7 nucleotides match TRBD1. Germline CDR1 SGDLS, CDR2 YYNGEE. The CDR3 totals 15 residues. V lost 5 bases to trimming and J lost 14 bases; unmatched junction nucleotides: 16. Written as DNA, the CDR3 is TGTGCCAGCAGGGGACAGACCTCGAAACGGGGGACCCTCCACTTT. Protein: CASRGQTSKRGTLHF.

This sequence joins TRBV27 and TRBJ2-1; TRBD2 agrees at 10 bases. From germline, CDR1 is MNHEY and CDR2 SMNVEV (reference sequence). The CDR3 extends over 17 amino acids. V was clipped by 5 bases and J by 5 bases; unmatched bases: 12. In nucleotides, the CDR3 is TGTGCCAGCAGTCCCAGCGGGGGGGAAGGGTGGAACAATGAGCAGTTCTTC. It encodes CASSPSGGEGWNNEQFF.